A single sample gave rise to the 28 T cell receptor beta chains below, sequenced in a study of CD4+ T cells in melanoma. The method was immunoSEQ multiplex PCR; TCRdb's version includes in-frame clones alone and lacks a portion of them. The sample yields some 150,000 clones, about 93% seen once. Receptors were obtained from a human donor with melanoma.

The chain recombines TRBV14 with TRBJ1-1; 7 nucleotides agree with TRBD1. The length of the CDR3 is 15 residues. V lost 4 bases to trimming and J lost 0 bases; unmatched junction nucleotides: 5. Germline V lookup: CDR1 SGHDN, CDR2 FVKESK. The CDR3 sequence is CASSPRTGVNTEAFF. The CDR3 nucleotides read TGTGCCAGCAGCCCGCGGACAGGCGTGAACACTGAAGCTTTCTTT.

In this sample, this clone turned up a few times. V usage is TRBV5-6 and J usage is TRBJ2-5; TRBD2 might be the D (6 bases). V was clipped by 4 bases and J by 5 bases, with 15 bases between them. CDR3 length: 14 amino acids. Germline V gives CDR1 SGHDT, CDR2 YYEEEE. CDR3 DNA sequence: TGTGCCAGCAGCCGGGTGGGGGAGGAGGAGACCCAGTACTTC. The encoded protein is CASSRVGEEETQYF.

The CDR3 coding sequence is TGTGCCAGCAGCGTAGGGGTGCGGGGGGCACAAGAGACCCAGTACTTC. Encoded protein: CASSVGVRGAQETQYF. The chain combines TRBV9 with TRBJ2-5, with 8 bases aligning to TRBD2. CDR3 length: 16 amino acids. The ends lost 0 bases at V and 2 bases at J; junction bases unmatched: 6. Germline assignment: CDR1 SGDLS and CDR2 YYNGEE.

V and J are TRBV21-1 and TRBJ1-1; the D call in the table, TRBD1, was not verified against the DNA. TRBV21-1 is marked as a pseudogene. There are 17 residues in the CDR3. CDR3 sequence: CASSKGPVLDGRTEAFF. The DNA for the CDR3 is TGTGCCAGCAGCAAAGGCCCGGTGCTCGATGGGCGCACTGAAGCTTTCTTT.

The V and J genes are TRBV12-5 and TRBJ1-5; no reliable D call. The V gene lost 7 bases and the J gene lost 0 bases, with 19 bases spanning the gap. There are 17 residues in the CDR3. The germline gives CDR1 LGHNT, CDR2 FRNRAP. Here the CDR3 DNA reads TGTGCTAGTGCCCAAGCCGTGGGCAGCTATAGCAATCAGCCCCAGCATTTT. Its translation is CASAQAVGSYSNQPQHF.

V is TRBV27 and J is TRBJ2-1; 12 bases are a match to TRBD2. Unmatched junction bases numbered 9, after V lost 0 bases and J lost 12 bases. Germline CDR1 reads MNHEY; CDR2 reads SMNVEV (reference sequence). This CDR3 comprises 16 residues. This CDR3 reads CASSLSGLAGGLRQFF. As DNA, the CDR3 is TGTGCCAGCAGTTTATCGGGGCTAGCGGGGGGGCTGAGGCAGTTCTTC.

The rearrangement uses TRBV6-1 and TRBJ2-7; 11 nucleotides agree with TRBD1. The germline CDR1 and CDR2 sequences are MNHNS and SASEGT. This CDR3 is 15 amino acids long. The ends lost 5 bases at V and 3 bases at J; junction bases unmatched: 6. CDR3 residues: CASSPRGTGGYEQYF. As DNA, the CDR3 is TGTGCCAGCAGTCCACGGGGGACAGGGGGCTACGAGCAGTACTTC.

The V gene is TRBV5-6, the J gene TRBJ1-6, with D perhaps matching TRBD1 (6 bases). Germline V lookup: CDR1 SGHDT, CDR2 YYEEEE. The CDR3 extends over 15 amino acids. Trimming shortened V by 5 bases and J by 7 bases, and 16 bases separated the two germline ends. The CDR3 DNA reads TGTGCCAGCAGGGAGGGAGTGAGGGGGAATTCACCCCTCCACTTT. Protein product: CASREGVRGNSPLHF. Full variable domain (outside the CDR3, taken from reference TRBV5-6 and TRBJ1-6): DAGVTQSPTHLIKTRGQQVTLRCSPKSGHDTVSWYQQALGQGPQFIFQYYEEEERQRGNFPDRFSGHQFPNYSSELNVNALLLGDSALYLCASREGVRGNSPLHFGNGTRLTVT.

The CDR3 nucleotides are TGCAGTGCCGGTCCTGAGGGCTACACCTTC. Residues: CSAGPEGYTF. The chain couples TRBV20-1 to TRBJ1-2; D ambiguous. V gave up 6 bases and J gave up 8 bases, with 10 bases separating them. Germline V CDR1 and CDR2: DFQATT, SNEGSKA (reference sequence). The CDR3 has 10 amino acids.

The CDR3 DNA is TGTGCCAGCAGTGTATCCCGGGATCAAGAGACCCAGTACTTC. Encoded protein: CASSVSRDQETQYF. The chain employs TRBV2 and TRBJ2-5; TRBD2 might be the D (5 bases). Germline CDR1 reads SNHLY; CDR2 reads FYNNEI. Trimming left V 4 bases short and J 2 bases short, with 11 bases between. The CDR3 consists of 14 residues.

This chain connects TRBV30 to TRBJ2-7; 10 bases map to TRBD2. The germline V gene has CDR1 GTSNPN and CDR2 SVGIG (reference sequence). The CDR3 is made up of 14 amino acids. V was clipped by 3 bases and J by 3 bases; unmatched bases: 5. The DNA for the CDR3 is TGTGCCTGGAGCGGAACTAGCGGGGACTACGAGCAGTACTTC. The encoded protein is CAWSGTSGDYEQYF.

The chain carries TRBV7-8 and TRBJ2-1; 8 bases agree with TRBD2. V shed 5 bases and J 9 bases; nucleotides not matched to a gene: 3. This CDR3 contains 12 residues. CDR1 and CDR2 (germline): SGHVS, FQNEAQ. The chain's CDR3 is CASSRGGGEQFF. CDR3 sequence (DNA): TGTGCCAGCAGCCGGGGGGGCGGTGAGCAGTTCTTC.

The genes are TRBV6-6 and TRBJ1-1, with no clear D. The CDR3 is made up of 12 amino acids. Germline loops: CDR1 MNHNY, CDR2 SVGAGI (reference sequence). V lost 6 bases and J lost 3, with 8 bases in between. The CDR3 protein is CASREHDTEAFF. The CDR3 nucleotides are TGTGCCAGCAGGGAGCATGACACTGAAGCTTTCTTT.

Written as DNA, the CDR3 is TGTGCCAGTAGCACGACGGGGAGGTCTCACAATGAGCAGTTCTTC. Protein: CASSTTGRSHNEQFF. The genes are TRBV19 and TRBJ2-1, with a possible D match to TRBD2 (6 bases). Germline CDR1 is LNHDA and CDR2 is SQIVND (reference sequence). The CDR3 extends over 15 amino acids. V shed 6 bases and J shed 5 bases, with 17 bases lying between them.

This clone was found once. V gene TRBV27 combines with J gene TRBJ2-3, with D uncertain. The CDR3 contains 15 residues. Germline V lookup: CDR1 MNHEY, CDR2 SMNVEV (reference sequence). Deletions cut 6 bases from V and 4 bases from J, with 17 bases between. CDR3 in amino acids: CASSFSPFLADTQYF. Written as DNA, the CDR3 is TGTGCCAGCAGCTTTTCCCCCTTTCTGGCAGATACGCAGTATTTT.

The J gene is TRBJ2-2, the V gene TRBV7-9; perhaps D is TRBD1 or TRBD2 (5 bases each). Trimming cost V 1 base and J 0 bases, with 9 bases left between them. The length of the CDR3 is 16 residues. The germline CDR1 and CDR2 sequences are SEHNR and FQNEAQ (reference sequence). CDR3 sequence (DNA): TGTGCCAGCAGCTTAGGGGGGTATGCGAACACCGGGGAGCTGTTTTTT. Its protein is CASSLGGYANTGELFF.

The chain uses TRBV7-9 and TRBJ1-6; D is perhaps TRBD1 (5 bases). This CDR3 comprises 12 residues. Trimming stripped 5 bases from V and 13 bases from J, with 12 bases between. Germline V gene lookup returns CDR1 SEHNR and CDR2 FQNEAQ (reference sequence). The DNA for the CDR3 is TGTGCCAGCAGCCTGGACACTCGCCCCCTCCACTTT. It translates to CASSLDTRPLHF.

Only one count was recorded for this clone. The genes are TRBV7-9 and TRBJ1-1, with D perhaps matching TRBD1 (5 bases). The CDR3 contains 16 residues. V lost 6 bases and J 1 base, leaving 18 bases between the germline ends. Germline CDR1 and CDR2: SEHNR and FQNEAQ (reference sequence). CDR3 DNA: TGTGCCAGCAGAAGGGGAAACGGGTACTCGAACACTGAAGCTTTCTTT. This translates into CASRRGNGYSNTEAFF.

V gene TRBV27 combines with J gene TRBJ2-3; possibly TRBD1 or TRBD2 for D (5 bases each). Between the trimmed V and J ends, which lost 4 bases and 2 bases, there was a span of 13 bases. Germline assignment: CDR1 MNHEY and CDR2 SMNVEV (reference sequence). The CDR3 is 15 residues long. This CDR3 is CASSYRDLHTDTQYF. The CDR3 nucleotides read TGTGCCAGCAGTTACCGGGACCTTCACACAGATACGCAGTATTTT.

This clone was observed a few times. V usage is TRBV18 and J usage is TRBJ1-1; D not resolved. Deletions cut 5 bases from V and 0 bases from J, with 13 bases between. Per the germline V gene, CDR1 is KGHSH and CDR2 is LQKENI. The CDR3 is 15 residues long. The CDR3 nucleotides read TGTGCCAGCTCATCCGGACGGGGAATGAACACTGAAGCTTTCTTT. Protein: CASSSGRGMNTEAFF.

The CDR3 DNA sequence: TGTGCCAGCAGCGATATAGGGTCGCGAGAGACCCAGTACTTC. It specifies CASSDIGSRETQYF. The rearrangement uses TRBV7-9 and TRBJ2-5; D not resolved. The CDR3 covers 14 residues. Germline V gives CDR1 SEHNR, CDR2 FQNEAQ (reference sequence). The ends were cut back, 5 bases at V and 4 bases at J, with 14 bases in the middle. The complete variable domain, with remaining parts taken from reference TRBV7-9 and TRBJ2-5, reads DTGVSQNPRHKITKRGQNVTFRCDPISEHNRLYWYRQTLGQGPEFLTYFQNEAQLEKSRLLSDRFSAERPKGSFSTLEIQRTEQGDSAMYLCASSDIGSRETQYFGPGTRLLVL.

This rearrangement joins TRBV7-9 to TRBJ2-5; D unresolved. Germline loops: CDR1 SEHNR, CDR2 FQNEAQ (reference sequence). Between the trimmed V and J ends, which lost 1 base and 3 bases, there was a span of 6 bases. The CDR3 runs to 13 residues. The CDR3 DNA reads TGTGCCAGCAGCTTAGTGGGTGAAGAGACCCAGTACTTC. Its translation: CASSLVGEETQYF.

This clone was seen more than once but under ten times. The rearrangement uses TRBV10-1 and TRBJ2-1, with TRBD2 matching 9 bases. The CDR3 runs 13 residues. After removal of 8 bases from V and 13 bases from J, the junction contained 12 bases not matched to a gene. Germline V gene sequence: CDR1 WNHNN, CDR2 SYGVQD (reference sequence). In DNA form, the CDR3 reads TGCGCCAGCTCCCGAGGGCCTAGCGGGGAACAGTTCTTC. Amino acid sequence: CASSRGPSGEQFF.

This chain uses TRBV5-4 with TRBJ2-7, with D maybe TRBD1 (6 bases). Germline CDR1 reads SGHNT; CDR2 reads YYREEE (reference sequence). With 2 bases removed from V and 4 bases from J, the gap between germline ends came to 10 bases. The CDR3 consists of 13 residues. CDR3 protein: CASSFNREYEQYF. The CDR3 region has the DNA TGTGCCAGCAGCTTCAACAGGGAGTACGAGCAGTACTTC.

This clone came up once. This chain uses TRBV11-2 with TRBJ1-6, with D possibly TRBD1 on 5 matching bases. The CDR3 totals 16 residues. The V end was cut by 5 bases, the J end by 9 bases, with 20 bases between. The germline V gene has CDR1 SGHAT and CDR2 FQNNGV. The CDR3 nucleotides are TGTGCCAGCAGCGAGCGGCCGGGACTGATTGTTTCACCCCTCCACTTT. Protein: CASSERPGLIVSPLHF.

The chain has TRBV11-3 and TRBJ2-5; 14 bases are shared with TRBD2. Germline trimming cut 3 bases from V and 4 bases from J; bases unmatched to any gene: 10. CDR3 length equals 18 residues. Germline CDR1 reads SGHNT; CDR2 reads YENEEA. This chain's CDR3 is CASSLGRTSGGMAETQYF. The CDR3, as DNA: TGTGCCAGCAGCTTGGGGAGGACTAGCGGGGGGATGGCAGAGACCCAGTACTTC.

CDR3: CASSEDRGLSNYGYTF. The DNA of the CDR3 is TGTGCCAGCAGTGAAGACAGGGGGCTATCTAACTATGGCTACACCTTC. V is TRBV2 and J is TRBJ1-2; 9 bases are shared with TRBD1. CDR3 size: 16 residues. J was trimmed by 0 bases and V by 1 base; bases with no gene match: 3. CDR1 is SNHLY and CDR2 is FYNNEI in the germline V gene.

This clone showed up just once. The chain links TRBV18 to TRBJ1-1; no definite D call. The germline V gene has CDR1 KGHSH and CDR2 LQKENI. There are 15 residues in the CDR3. Trimming stripped 8 bases from V and 6 bases from J, with 22 bases between. CDR3 sequence (DNA): TGTGCCAGCACCGGGGATGCGGGTCCTGTGGCTGAAGCTTTCTTT. Translating gives CASTGDAGPVAEAFF. The variable domain in full, with the rest retrieved from reference TRBV18 and TRBJ1-1, is NAGVMQNPRHLVRRRGQEARLRCSPMKGHSHVYWYRQLPEEGLKFMVYLQKENIIDESGMPKERFSAEFPKEGPSILRIQQVVRGDSAAYFCASTGDAGPVAEAFFGQGTRLTVV.